The T cell receptor (beta chain) described here comes from a study of lymphopenia after photon versus proton radiotherapy. Study-level points and caveats: Survival link was tested only in deceased patients; proton benefit remains a possibility. Oligoclonal CD8+ Temra expansion after nadir drove photon patients' diversity drop.

As concerns this clone: Its antigen is not identified.

V dropped 1 base and J dropped 2; count of bases not matched to a gene: 2. The CDR3 extends over 15 amino acids. CDR1 and CDR2 from the germline V gene are SGHNT and YENEEA. Some clones are missing from TCRdb's copy, which holds only in-frame ones; the method was immunoSEQ multiplex PCR. The sample consists of more than 80,000 clones, over 70% of them appearing once. The material sequenced was peripheral blood, taken from a patient treated with proton-based radiotherapy. This TCR came from a man in his fifties or sixties with pancreatic cancer. This chain uses TRBV11-3 with TRBJ2-5; 9 bases are a match to TRBD1. The CDR3 sequence is CASSLGTGVQETQYF. CDR3 nucleotide sequence: TGTGCCAGCAGCTTAGGGACAGGGGTTCAAGAGACCCAGTACTTC.